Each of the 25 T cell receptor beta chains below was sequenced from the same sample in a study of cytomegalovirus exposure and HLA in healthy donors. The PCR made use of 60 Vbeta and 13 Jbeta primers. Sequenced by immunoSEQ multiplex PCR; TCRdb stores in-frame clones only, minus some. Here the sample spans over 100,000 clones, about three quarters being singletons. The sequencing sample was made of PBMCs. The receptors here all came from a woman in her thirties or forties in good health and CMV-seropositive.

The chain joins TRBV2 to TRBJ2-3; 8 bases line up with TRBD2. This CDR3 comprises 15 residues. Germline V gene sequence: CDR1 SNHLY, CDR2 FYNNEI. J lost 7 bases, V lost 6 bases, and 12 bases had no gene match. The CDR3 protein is CASSVGGGTRNTQYF. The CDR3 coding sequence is TGTGCCAGCAGCGTAGGCGGGGGGACGAGGAATACGCAGTATTTT.

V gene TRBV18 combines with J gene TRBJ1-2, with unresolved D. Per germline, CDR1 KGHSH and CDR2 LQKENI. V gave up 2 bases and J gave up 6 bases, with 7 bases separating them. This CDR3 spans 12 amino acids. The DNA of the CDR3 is TGTGCCAGCTCACCAAGAGAGGATGGCTACACCTTC. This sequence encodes CASSPREDGYTF.

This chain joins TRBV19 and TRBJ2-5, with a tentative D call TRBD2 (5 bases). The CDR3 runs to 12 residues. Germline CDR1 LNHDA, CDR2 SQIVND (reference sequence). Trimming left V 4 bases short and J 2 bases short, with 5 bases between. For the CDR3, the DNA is TGTGCCAGTAGTACGGGGCAAGAGACCCAGTACTTC. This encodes CASSTGQETQYF. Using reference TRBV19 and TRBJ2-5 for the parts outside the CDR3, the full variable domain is DGGITQSPKYLFRKEGQNVTLSCEQNLNHDAMYWYRQDPGQGLRLIYYSQIVNDFQKGDIAEGYSVSREKKESFPLTVTSAQKNPTAFYLCASSTGQETQYFGPGTRLLVL.

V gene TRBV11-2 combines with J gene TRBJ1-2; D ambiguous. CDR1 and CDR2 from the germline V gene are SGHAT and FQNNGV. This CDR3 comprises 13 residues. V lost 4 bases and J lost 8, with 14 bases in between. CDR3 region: CASSYRDSGGYTF. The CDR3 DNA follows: TGTGCCAGCAGCTATAGGGATTCGGGGGGCTACACCTTC.

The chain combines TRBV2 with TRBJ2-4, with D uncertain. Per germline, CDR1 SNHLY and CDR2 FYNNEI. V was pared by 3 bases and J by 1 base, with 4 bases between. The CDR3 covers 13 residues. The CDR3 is CASSDIAKNIQYF. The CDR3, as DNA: TGTGCCAGCAGTGATATCGCCAAAAACATTCAGTACTTC.

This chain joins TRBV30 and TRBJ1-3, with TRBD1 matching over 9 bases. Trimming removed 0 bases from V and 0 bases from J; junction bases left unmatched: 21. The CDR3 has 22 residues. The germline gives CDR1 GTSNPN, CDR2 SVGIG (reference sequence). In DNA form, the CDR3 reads TGTGCCTGGAGTGTAAATGGGTTAAGAACAGGGGGCTACACTCTCTCTGGAAACACCATATATTTT. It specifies CAWSVNGLRTGGYTLSGNTIYF.

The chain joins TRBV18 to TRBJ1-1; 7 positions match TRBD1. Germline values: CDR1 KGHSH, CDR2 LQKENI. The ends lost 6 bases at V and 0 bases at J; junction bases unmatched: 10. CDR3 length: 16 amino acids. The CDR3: CASSGTANPLNTEAFF. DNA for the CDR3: TGTGCCAGCTCCGGGACAGCAAACCCCCTGAACACTGAAGCTTTCTTT.

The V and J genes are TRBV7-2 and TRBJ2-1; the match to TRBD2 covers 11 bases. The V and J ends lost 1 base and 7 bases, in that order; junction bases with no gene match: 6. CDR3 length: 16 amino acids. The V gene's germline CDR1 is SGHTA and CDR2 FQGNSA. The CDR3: CASSLEVAGGLNEQFF. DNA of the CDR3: TGTGCCAGCAGCTTAGAGGTAGCGGGGGGGCTGAATGAGCAGTTCTTC. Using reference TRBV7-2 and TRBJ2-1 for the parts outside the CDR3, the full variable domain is GAGVSQSPSNKVTEKGKDVELRCDPISGHTALYWYRQSLGQGLEFLIYFQGNSAPDKSGLPSDRFSAERTGGSVSTLTIQRTQQEDSAVYLCASSLEVAGGLNEQFFGPGTRLTVL.

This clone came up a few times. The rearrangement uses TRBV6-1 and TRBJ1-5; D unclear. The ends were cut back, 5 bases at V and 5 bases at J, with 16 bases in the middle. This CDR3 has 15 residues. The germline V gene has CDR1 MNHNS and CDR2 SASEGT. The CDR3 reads CASSKRSPLDQPQHF. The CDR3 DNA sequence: TGTGCCAGCAGTAAAAGGAGCCCCCTAGATCAGCCCCAGCATTTT.

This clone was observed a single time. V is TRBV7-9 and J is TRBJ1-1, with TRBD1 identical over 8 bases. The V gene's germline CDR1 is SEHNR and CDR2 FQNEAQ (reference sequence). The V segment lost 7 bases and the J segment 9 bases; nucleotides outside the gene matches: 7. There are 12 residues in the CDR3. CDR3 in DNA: TGTGCCAGCACCTACGACAGGGGCAAAGCTTTCTTT. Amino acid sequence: CASTYDRGKAFF.

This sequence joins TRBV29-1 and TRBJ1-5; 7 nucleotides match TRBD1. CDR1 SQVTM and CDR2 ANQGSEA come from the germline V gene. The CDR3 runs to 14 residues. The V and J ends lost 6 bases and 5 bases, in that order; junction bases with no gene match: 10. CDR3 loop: CSVVAGTGDQPQHF. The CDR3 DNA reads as TGCAGCGTCGTGGCCGGTACAGGGGATCAGCCCCAGCATTTT.

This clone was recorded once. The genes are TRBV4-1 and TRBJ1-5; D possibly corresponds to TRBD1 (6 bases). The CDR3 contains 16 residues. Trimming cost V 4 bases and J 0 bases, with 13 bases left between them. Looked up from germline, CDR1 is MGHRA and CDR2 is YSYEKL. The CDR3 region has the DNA TGCGCCAGCAGCCGGGGAGGGGGATATAGCAATCAGCCCCAGCATTTT. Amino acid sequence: CASSRGGGYSNQPQHF.

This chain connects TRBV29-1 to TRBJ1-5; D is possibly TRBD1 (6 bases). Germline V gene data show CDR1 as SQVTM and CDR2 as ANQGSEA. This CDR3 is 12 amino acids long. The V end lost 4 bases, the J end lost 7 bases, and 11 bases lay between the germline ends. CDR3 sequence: CSVGGGRQPQHF. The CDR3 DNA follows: TGCAGCGTTGGAGGGGGAAGGCAGCCCCAGCATTTT. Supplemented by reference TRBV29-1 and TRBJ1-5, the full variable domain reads SAVISQKPSRDICQRGTSLTIQCQVDSQVTMMFWYRQQPGQSLTLIATANQGSEATYESGFVIDKFPISRPNLTFSTLTVSNMSPEDSSIYLCSVGGGRQPQHFGDGTRLSIL.

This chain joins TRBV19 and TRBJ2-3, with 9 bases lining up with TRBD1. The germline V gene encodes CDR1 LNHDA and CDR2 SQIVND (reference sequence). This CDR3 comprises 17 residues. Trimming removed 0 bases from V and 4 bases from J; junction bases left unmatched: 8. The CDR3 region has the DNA TGTGCCAGTAGTATAGAGGGCCACAGGGGGCGATCAGATACGCAGTATTTT. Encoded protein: CASSIEGHRGRSDTQYF.

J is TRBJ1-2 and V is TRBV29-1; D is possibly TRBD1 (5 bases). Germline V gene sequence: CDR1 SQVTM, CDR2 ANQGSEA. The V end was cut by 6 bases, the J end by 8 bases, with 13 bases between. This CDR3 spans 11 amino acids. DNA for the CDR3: TGCAGCGTCTGGGGGGAAAGAGGCTACACCTTC. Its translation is CSVWGERGYTF.

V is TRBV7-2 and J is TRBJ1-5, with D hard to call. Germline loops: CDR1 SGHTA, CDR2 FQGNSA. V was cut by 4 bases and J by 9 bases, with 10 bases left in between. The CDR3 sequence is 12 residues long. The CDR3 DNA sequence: TGTGCCAGCAGCTGGCAGGTCGGGCCCCAGCATTTT. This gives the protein CASSWQVGPQHF.

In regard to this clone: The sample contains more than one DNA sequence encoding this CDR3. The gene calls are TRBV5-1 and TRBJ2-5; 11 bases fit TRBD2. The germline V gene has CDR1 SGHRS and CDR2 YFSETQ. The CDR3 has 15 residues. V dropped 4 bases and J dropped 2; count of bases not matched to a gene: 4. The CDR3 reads CASSPLAGGQETQYF. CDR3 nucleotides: TGCGCCAGCAGCCCATTAGCGGGGGGGCAAGAGACCCAGTACTTC.

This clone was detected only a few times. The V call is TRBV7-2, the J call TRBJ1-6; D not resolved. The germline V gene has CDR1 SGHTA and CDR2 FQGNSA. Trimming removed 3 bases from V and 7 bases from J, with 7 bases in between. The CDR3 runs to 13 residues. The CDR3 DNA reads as TGTGCCAGCAGCTTCCCGGTAAATTCACCCCTCCACTTT. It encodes CASSFPVNSPLHF.

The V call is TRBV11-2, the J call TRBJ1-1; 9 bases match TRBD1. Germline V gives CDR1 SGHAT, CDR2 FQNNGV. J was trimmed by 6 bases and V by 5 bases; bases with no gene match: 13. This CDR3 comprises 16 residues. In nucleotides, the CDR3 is TGTGCCAGCAGCCCCGGTAGGGGACAGGGACAGTCTGAAGCTTTCTTT. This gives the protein CASSPGRGQGQSEAFF.

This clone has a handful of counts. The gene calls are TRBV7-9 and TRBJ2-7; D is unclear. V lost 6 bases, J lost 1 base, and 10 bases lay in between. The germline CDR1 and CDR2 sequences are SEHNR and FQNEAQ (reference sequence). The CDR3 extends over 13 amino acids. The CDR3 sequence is CASRNSFSYEQYF. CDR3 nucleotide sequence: TGTGCCAGCAGAAACAGCTTTTCCTACGAGCAGTACTTC. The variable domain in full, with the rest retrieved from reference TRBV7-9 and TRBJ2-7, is DTGVSQNPRHKITKRGQNVTFRCDPISEHNRLYWYRQTLGQGPEFLTYFQNEAQLEKSRLLSDRFSAERPKGSFSTLEIQRTEQGDSAMYLCASRNSFSYEQYFGPGTRLTVT.

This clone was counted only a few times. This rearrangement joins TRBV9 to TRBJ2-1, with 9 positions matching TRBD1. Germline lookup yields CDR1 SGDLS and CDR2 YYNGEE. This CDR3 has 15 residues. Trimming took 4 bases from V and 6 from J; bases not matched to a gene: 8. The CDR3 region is CASSPRQGVGNEQFF. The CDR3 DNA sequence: TGTGCCAGCAGCCCTCGACAGGGGGTAGGCAATGAGCAGTTCTTC.

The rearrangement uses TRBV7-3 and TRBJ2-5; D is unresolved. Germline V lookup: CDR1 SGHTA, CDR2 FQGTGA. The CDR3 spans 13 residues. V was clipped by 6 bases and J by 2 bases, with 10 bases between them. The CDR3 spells CASRSTEQETQYF. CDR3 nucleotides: TGTGCCAGCAGAAGTACAGAACAAGAGACCCAGTACTTC.

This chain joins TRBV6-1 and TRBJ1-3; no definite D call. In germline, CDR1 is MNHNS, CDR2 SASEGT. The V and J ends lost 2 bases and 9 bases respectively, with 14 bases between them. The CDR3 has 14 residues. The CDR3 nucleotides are TGTGCCAGCAGTGAAAGCGGTCCTCTGCGCACCATATATTTT. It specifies CASSESGPLRTIYF.

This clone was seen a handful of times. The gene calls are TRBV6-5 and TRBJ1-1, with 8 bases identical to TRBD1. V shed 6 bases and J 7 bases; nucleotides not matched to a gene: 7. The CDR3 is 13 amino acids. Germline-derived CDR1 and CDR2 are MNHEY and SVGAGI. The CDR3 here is CASSQGASGEAFF. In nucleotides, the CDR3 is TGTGCCAGCAGCCAGGGGGCCTCAGGTGAAGCTTTCTTT.

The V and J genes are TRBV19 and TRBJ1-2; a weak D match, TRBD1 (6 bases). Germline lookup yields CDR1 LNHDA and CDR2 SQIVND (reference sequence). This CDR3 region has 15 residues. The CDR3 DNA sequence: TGTGGTTCCTCACCTATAGGGGGGGCTTTGGAGGGCTACACCTTC. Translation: CGSSPIGGALEGYTF. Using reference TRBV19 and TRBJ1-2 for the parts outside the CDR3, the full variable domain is DGGITQSPKYLFRKEGQNVTLSCEQNLNHDAMYWYRQDPGQGLRLIYYSQIVNDFQKGDIAEGYSVSREKKESFPLTVTSAQKNPTAFYLCGSSPIGGALEGYTFGSGTRLTVV.